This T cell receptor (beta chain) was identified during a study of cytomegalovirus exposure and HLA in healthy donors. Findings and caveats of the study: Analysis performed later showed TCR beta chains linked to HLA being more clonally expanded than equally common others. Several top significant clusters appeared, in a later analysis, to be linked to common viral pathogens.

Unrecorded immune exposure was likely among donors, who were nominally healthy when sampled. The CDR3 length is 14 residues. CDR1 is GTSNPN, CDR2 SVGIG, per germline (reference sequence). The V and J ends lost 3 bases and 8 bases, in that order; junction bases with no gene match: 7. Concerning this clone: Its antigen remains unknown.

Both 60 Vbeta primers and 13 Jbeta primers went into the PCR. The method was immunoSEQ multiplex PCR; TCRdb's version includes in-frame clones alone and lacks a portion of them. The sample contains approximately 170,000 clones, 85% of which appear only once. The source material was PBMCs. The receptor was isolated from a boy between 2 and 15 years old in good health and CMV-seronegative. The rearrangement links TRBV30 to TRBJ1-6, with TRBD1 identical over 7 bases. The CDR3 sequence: CAWSRDREDSPLHF. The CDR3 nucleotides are TGTGCCTGGAGCCGCGACAGGGAAGATTCACCCCTCCACTTT.